The 15 T cell receptor beta chains reported below all come from one sample, sequenced in a study of cytomegalovirus exposure and HLA in healthy donors. This PCR relied on a set of 60 Vbeta primers and 13 Jbeta primers. Generated by immunoSEQ multiplex PCR, the TCRdb table keeps only in-frame clones and is missing some. The sample holds 150,000 to 200,000 clones. The sample comprised PBMCs. Receptors were obtained from a woman aged 55-69 years in good health and CMV-seronegative.

This chain connects TRBV6-5 to TRBJ2-7, with a weak D call TRBD1 (6 bases). CDR3 size: 11 residues. V was cut by 0 bases and J by 12 bases, with 9 bases left in between. Germline V CDR1 and CDR2: MNHEY, SVGAGI. CDR3 region: CASSYSGARYF. CDR3 in DNA: TGTGCCAGCAGTTACTCGGGGGCGCGGTACTTC.

The CDR3 here is CASSWGQSNSPLHF. Written as DNA, the CDR3 is TGTGCCAGCAGCTGGGGACAGAGTAATTCACCCCTCCACTTT. The J gene is TRBJ1-6, the V gene TRBV5-6; 7 bases map to TRBD1. Germline V lookup: CDR1 SGHDT, CDR2 YYEEEE. Losses at the gene ends were 3 bases for V and 6 bases for J; bases not matched to a gene: 3. The CDR3 runs 14 residues.

The chain uses TRBV6-1 and TRBJ2-7, with 7 bases fitting TRBD1. Looked up from germline, CDR1 is MNHNS and CDR2 is SASEGT. Germline trimming cut 3 bases from V and 3 bases from J; bases unmatched to any gene: 5. CDR3 length: 14 residues. The CDR3 spells CASSEGQRFYEQYF. The CDR3 region has the DNA TGTGCCAGCAGTGAGGGACAGCGGTTCTACGAGCAGTACTTC.

The V and J genes are TRBV6-5 and TRBJ2-1; 7 bases are a match to TRBD2. The trim removed 5 bases at V and 2 bases at J, leaving 6 bases unmatched. CDR3 length: 15 amino acids. Germline V gene sequence: CDR1 MNHEY, CDR2 SVGAGI. The CDR3 is CASSRPSGTYNEQFF. CDR3 bases: TGTGCCAGCAGTCGCCCTAGCGGAACCTACAATGAGCAGTTCTTC.

This clone registers medium-sized (0.01 to 0.1%) by frequency. This sequence joins TRBV6-5 and TRBJ2-7; weak D call: TRBD1 (6 bases). V lost 5 bases and J 4 bases, leaving 12 bases between the germline ends. Germline V CDR1 and CDR2: MNHEY, SVGAGI. The CDR3 spans 13 residues. The chain's CDR3 is CASSIGTNYEQYF. The CDR3 nucleotides are TGTGCCAGCAGTATCGGGACAAATTACGAGCAGTACTTC.

This chain uses TRBV7-2 with TRBJ1-5; D unclear. CDR1 is SGHTA and CDR2 is FQGNSA in the germline V gene. This CDR3 is 13 amino acids long. The V end lost 4 bases, the J end lost 2 bases, and 6 bases lay between the germline ends. CDR3 DNA sequence: TGTGCCAGCAGCTCCGTAGGCAATCAGCCCCAGCATTTT. This sequence encodes CASSSVGNQPQHF.

This sequence joins TRBV2 and TRBJ2-7, with TRBD1 matching over 7 bases. CDR3 length equals 12 residues. J lost 8 bases, V lost 6 bases, and 7 bases had no gene match. Germline CDR1 SNHLY, CDR2 FYNNEI. CDR3 in DNA: TGTGCCAGCAGAAGGACAGGATTCAAGCAGTACTTC. It translates to CASRRTGFKQYF.

The rearrangement joins TRBV6-5 to TRBJ1-2, with D possibly being TRBD1 (5 bases). Trimming removed 0 bases from V and 4 bases from J, with 12 bases in between. The CDR3 contains 15 residues. Germline V gene sequence: CDR1 MNHEY, CDR2 SVGAGI. CDR3 nucleotide sequence: TGTGCCAGCAGTTACTCGCCCAGGGAAGGCTATGGCTACACCTTC. It codes for CASSYSPREGYGYTF.

The genes are TRBV5-3 and TRBJ2-1; 11 bases align to TRBD1. TRBV5-3 is noted as an ORF with a role that remains uncertain. This CDR3 region has 16 residues. V dropped 5 bases and J dropped 9; count of bases not matched to a gene: 13. For the CDR3, the DNA is TGTGCCAGAAGACCCGGACAGGGGGCGTTCTCGGGTGAGCAGTTCTTC. Its translation is CARRPGQGAFSGEQFF.

V is TRBV29-1 and J is TRBJ2-1; no definite D call. V was cut by 7 bases and J by 1 base, with 23 bases left in between. Germline values: CDR1 SQVTM, CDR2 ANQGSEA. The CDR3 is 17 residues long. CDR3 in amino acids: CSASLLLDRDSYNEQFF. The CDR3 bases are TGCAGCGCGAGCCTCCTTCTAGACCGCGATTCCTACAATGAGCAGTTCTTC.

In DNA form, the CDR3 reads TGCGCCAGCAGCTCCAAAGGAGAAAATGGCTACACCTTC. Translating gives CASSSKGENGYTF. The chain uses TRBV5-1 and TRBJ1-2; D remains unclear. This CDR3 has 13 amino acids. Germline loops: CDR1 SGHRS, CDR2 YFSETQ. Trimming took off 3 bases at V and 6 bases at J, with 12 bases between the two ends.

The chain recombines TRBV7-2 with TRBJ2-5; 8 positions match TRBD2. With V trimmed by 0 bases and J by 3 bases, 6 bases remained unmatched. The CDR3 is 16 amino acids. The germline V gene encodes CDR1 SGHTA and CDR2 FQGNSA. The CDR3 DNA sequence: TGTGCCAGCAGCTTAGCTTCGGGGGGGCGCAAAGAGACCCAGTACTTC. Translating gives CASSLASGGRKETQYF.

This sequence joins TRBV18 and TRBJ1-5; 8 bases align to TRBD1. Germline V gene lookup returns CDR1 KGHSH and CDR2 LQKENI. The junction had 10 bases not matched to a gene; V was cut back by 6 bases and J by 6 bases. The CDR3 is 15 amino acids. The CDR3 nucleotides are TGTGCCAGCTCGCCGGGACAGGCGGCAGGTCAGCCCCAGCATTTT. Its protein product is CASSPGQAAGQPQHF.

The chain combines TRBV7-9 with TRBJ2-5, with D perhaps matching TRBD2 (5 bases). The CDR3 has 15 residues. Per the germline V gene, CDR1 is SEHNR and CDR2 is FQNEAQ (reference sequence). Deletions cut 1 base from V and 0 bases from J, with 9 bases between. The CDR3 is CASSLEKRNQETQYF. The DNA for the CDR3 is TGTGCCAGCAGCTTAGAAAAGCGGAACCAAGAGACCCAGTACTTC.

CDR3: CASSLLRGTGELFF. CDR3 in DNA: TGCGCCAGCAGCTTGCTTAGGGGGACCGGGGAGCTGTTTTTT. The chain carries TRBV5-1 and TRBJ2-2, with D perhaps TRBD1 (6 bases). This CDR3 is built from 14 residues. The ends were cut back, 1 base at V and 5 bases at J, with 9 bases in the middle. CDR1 is SGHRS and CDR2 is YFSETQ in the germline V gene. The full variable domain, in which reference TRBV5-1 and TRBJ2-2 provide the parts outside the CDR3, is KAGVTQTPRYLIKTRGQQVTLSCSPISGHRSVSWYQQTPGQGLQFLFEYFSETQRNKGNFPGRFSGRQFSNSRSEMNVSTLELGDSALYLCASSLLRGTGELFFGEGSRLTVL.